This TCR beta chain was found in a study of technical replicates of blood from a handful of donors. The CDR3 extends over 12 amino acids. Germline V gives CDR1 PRHDT, CDR2 FYEKMQ (reference sequence). V was pared by 5 bases and J by 10 bases, with 2 bases of the junction left unmatched. Generated by immunoSEQ multiplex PCR, the TCRdb table keeps only in-frame clones and is missing some. The sample carries 85,000 to 100,000 clones, under 97% recorded once. The genes are TRBV13 and TRBJ2-1; 10 bases match TRBD2. The sequenced sample was T cells isolated from PBMCs. The receptor was derived from a human donor in good health. This CDR3 is CASSHSGGEQFF. CDR3 in DNA: TGTGCCAGCAGCCATAGCGGGGGGGAGCAGTTCTTC.